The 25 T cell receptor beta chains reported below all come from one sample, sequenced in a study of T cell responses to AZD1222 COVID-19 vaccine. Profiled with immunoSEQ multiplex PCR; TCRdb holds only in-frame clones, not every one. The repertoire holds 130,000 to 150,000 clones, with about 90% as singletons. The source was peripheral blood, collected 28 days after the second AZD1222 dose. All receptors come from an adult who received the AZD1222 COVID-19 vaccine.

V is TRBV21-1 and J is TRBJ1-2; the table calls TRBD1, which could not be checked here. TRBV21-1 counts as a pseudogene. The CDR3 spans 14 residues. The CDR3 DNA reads TGTGCCAGCAGCGTACAAGGACAGTTCTATGGCTACACCTTC. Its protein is CASSVQGQFYGYTF.

CDR3: CASSQENSRYYEQYF. The CDR3 nucleotides read TGTGCCAGCAGCCAAGAGAACTCTCGGTACTACGAGCAGTACTTC. The J gene is TRBJ2-7, the V gene TRBV4-2, with D uncertain. This CDR3 has 15 amino acids. CDR1 is LGHNA and CDR2 is YNFKEQ in the germline V gene. V was clipped by 0 bases and J by 3 bases, with 12 bases between them.

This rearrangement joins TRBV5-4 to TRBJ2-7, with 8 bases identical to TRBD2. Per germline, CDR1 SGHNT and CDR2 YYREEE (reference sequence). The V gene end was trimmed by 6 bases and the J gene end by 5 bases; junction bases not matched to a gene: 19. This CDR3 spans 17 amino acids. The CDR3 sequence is CASTWSPPAGGVHEQYF. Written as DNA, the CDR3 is TGTGCCAGCACCTGGTCCCCCCCCGCGGGAGGAGTCCACGAGCAGTACTTC. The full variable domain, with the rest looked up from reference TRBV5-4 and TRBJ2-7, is ETGVTQSPTHLIKTRGQQVTLRCSSQSGHNTVSWYQQALGQGPQFIFQYYREEENGRGNFPPRFSGLQFPNYSSELNVNALELDDSALYLCASTWSPPAGGVHEQYFGPGTRLTVT.

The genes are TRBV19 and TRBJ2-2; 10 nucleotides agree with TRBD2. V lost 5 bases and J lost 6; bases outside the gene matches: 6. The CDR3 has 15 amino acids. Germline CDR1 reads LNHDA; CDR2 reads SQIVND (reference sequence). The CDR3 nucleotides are TGTGCCAGTAGTCGTCTAGCGGGAGTCGCCGGGGAGCTGTTTTTT. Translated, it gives CASSRLAGVAGELFF.

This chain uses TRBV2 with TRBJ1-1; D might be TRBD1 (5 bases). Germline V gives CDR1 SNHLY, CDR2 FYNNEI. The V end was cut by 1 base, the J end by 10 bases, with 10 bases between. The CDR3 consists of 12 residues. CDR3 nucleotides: TGTGCCAGCAGTGAAGGTGGGGGGGGAGCTTTCTTT. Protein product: CASSEGGGGAFF.

The CDR3 region has the DNA TGTGCCAGCACGAAGCGGGGGGGCACAGATACGCAGTATTTT. Translation: CASTKRGGTDTQYF. The rearrangement links TRBV9 to TRBJ2-3, with 9 bases matching TRBD2. The germline CDR1 and CDR2 sequences are SGDLS and YYNGEE. V trimming: 6 bases; J trimming: 1 base; junction bases outside the gene matches: 3. The CDR3 has 14 amino acids.

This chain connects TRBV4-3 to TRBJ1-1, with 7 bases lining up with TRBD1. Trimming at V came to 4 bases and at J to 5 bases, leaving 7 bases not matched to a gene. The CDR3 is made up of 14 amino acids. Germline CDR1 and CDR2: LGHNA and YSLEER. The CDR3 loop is CASSPVTRGTEAFF. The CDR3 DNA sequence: TGCGCCAGCAGCCCTGTAACCAGGGGGACTGAAGCTTTCTTT.

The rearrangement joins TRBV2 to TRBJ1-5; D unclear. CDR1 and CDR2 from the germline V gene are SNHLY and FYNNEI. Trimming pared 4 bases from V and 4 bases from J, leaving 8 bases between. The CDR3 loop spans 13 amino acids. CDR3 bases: TGTGCCAGCAGTGGGGCCCTTAATCAGCCCCAGCATTTT. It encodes CASSGALNQPQHF.

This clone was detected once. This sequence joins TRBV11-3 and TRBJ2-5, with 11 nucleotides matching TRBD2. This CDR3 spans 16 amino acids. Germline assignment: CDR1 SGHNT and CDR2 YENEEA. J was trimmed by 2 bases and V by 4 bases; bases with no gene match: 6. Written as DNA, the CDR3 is TGTGCCAGCAGCTCCCGGACTAGCGGGCCGCAAGAGACCCAGTACTTC. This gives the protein CASSSRTSGPQETQYF.

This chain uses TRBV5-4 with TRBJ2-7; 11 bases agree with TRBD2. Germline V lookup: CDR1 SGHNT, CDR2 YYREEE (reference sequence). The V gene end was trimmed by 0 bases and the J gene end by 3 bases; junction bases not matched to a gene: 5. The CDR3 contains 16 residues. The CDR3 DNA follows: TGTGCCAGCAGCTTGGAGGCCGGACTAGCGGGCTACGAGCAGTACTTC. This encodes CASSLEAGLAGYEQYF.

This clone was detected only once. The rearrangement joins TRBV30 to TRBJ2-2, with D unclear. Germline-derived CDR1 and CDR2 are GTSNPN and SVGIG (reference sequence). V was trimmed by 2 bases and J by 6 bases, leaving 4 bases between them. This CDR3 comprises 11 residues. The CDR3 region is CAWSRAGELFF. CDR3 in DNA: TGTGCCTGGAGTCGGGCCGGGGAGCTGTTTTTT.

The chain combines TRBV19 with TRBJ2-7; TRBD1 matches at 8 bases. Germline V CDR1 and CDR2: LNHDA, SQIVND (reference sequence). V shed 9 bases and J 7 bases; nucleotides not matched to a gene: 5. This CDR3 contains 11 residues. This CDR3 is CASGTGGEQYF. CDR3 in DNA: TGTGCCAGCGGAACAGGGGGTGAGCAGTACTTC.

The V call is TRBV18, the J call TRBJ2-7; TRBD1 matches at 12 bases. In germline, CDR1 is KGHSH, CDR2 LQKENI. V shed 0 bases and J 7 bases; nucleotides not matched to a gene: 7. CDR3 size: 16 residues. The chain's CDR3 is CASSPPQGQGAGEQYF. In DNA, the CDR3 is TGTGCCAGCTCACCACCGCAGGGACAGGGGGCTGGAGAGCAGTACTTC.

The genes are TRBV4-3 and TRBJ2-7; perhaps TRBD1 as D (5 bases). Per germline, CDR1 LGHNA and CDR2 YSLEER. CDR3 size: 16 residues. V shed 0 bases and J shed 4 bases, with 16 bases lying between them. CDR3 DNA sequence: TGCGCCAGCAGCCAAGATGTAGGGGCCCCAGAGTACGAGCAGTACTTC. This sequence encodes CASSQDVGAPEYEQYF.

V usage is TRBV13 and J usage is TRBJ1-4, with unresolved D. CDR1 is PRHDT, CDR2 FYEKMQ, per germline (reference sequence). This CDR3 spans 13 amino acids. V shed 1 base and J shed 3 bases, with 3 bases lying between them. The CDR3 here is CASSLAANEKLFF. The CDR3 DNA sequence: TGTGCCAGCAGCTTAGCGGCTAATGAAAAACTGTTTTTT.

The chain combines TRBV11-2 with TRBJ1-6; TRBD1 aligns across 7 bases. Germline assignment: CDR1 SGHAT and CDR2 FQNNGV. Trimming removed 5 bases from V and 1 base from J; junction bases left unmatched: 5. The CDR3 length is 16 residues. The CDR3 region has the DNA TGTGCCAGCAGCCGAATGACAGGGTCCTATAATTCACCCCTCCACTTT. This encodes CASSRMTGSYNSPLHF. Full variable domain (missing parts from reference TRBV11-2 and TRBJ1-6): EAGVAQSPRYKIIEKRQSVAFWCNPISGHATLYWYQQILGQGPKLLIQFQNNGVVDDSQLPKDRFSAERLKGVDSTLKIQPAKLEDSAVYLCASSRMTGSYNSPLHFGNGTRLTVT.

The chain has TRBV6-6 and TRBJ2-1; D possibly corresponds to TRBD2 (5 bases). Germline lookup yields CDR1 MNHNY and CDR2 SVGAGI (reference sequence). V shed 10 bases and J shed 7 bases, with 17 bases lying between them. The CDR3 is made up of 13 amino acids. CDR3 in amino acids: CAIGTGITNEQFF. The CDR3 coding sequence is TGTGCCATTGGAACGGGGATTACAAATGAGCAGTTCTTC.

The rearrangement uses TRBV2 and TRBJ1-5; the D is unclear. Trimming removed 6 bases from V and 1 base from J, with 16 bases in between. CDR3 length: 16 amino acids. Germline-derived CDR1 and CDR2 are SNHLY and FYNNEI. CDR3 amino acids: CASRANRAASNQPQHF. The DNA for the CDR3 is TGTGCCAGCAGGGCTAACAGAGCCGCAAGCAATCAGCCCCAGCATTTT.

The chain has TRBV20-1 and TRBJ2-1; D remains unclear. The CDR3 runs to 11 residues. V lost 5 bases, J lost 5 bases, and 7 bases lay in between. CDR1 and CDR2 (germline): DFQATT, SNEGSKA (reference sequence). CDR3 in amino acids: CSAYLNNEQFF. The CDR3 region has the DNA TGCAGTGCTTACCTTAACAATGAGCAGTTCTTC.

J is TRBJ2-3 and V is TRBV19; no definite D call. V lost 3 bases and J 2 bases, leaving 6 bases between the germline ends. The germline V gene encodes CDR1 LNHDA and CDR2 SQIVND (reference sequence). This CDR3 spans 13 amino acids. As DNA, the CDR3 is TGTGCCAGTAGTATGCCCCCCACAGATACGCAGTATTTT. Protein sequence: CASSMPPTDTQYF.

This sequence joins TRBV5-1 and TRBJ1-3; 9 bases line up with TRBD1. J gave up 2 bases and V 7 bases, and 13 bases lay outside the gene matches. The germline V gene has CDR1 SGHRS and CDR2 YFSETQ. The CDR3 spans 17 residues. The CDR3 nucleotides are TGCGCCAGCGGATACGACAGGGGGATAGCGACTGGAAACACCATATATTTT. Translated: CASGYDRGIATGNTIYF.

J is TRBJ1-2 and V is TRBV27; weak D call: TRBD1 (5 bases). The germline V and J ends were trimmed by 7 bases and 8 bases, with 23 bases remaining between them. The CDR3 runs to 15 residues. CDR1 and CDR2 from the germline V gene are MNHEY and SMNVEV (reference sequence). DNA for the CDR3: TGTGCCAGCACCCCGAAGGGCCAGGGCCTCGGAGGCTACACCTTC. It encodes CASTPKGQGLGGYTF.

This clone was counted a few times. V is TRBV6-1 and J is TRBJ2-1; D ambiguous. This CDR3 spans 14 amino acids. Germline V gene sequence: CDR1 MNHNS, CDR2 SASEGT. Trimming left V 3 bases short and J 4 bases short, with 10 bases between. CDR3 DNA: TGTGCCAGCAGTGAGCTGGCTCGTTACAATGAGCAGTTCTTC. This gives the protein CASSELARYNEQFF.

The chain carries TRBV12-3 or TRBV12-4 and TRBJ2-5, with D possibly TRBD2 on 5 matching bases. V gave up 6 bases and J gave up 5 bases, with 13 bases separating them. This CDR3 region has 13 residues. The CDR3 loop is CASRLEVGETQYF. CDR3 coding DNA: TGTGCCAGCAGACTGGAGGTCGGGGAGACCCAGTACTTC.

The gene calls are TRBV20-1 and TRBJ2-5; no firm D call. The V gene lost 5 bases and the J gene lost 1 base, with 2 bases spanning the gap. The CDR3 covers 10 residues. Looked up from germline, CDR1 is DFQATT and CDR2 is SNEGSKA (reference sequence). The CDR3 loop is CSASQETQYF. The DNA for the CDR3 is TGCAGTGCTTCCCAAGAGACCCAGTACTTC.